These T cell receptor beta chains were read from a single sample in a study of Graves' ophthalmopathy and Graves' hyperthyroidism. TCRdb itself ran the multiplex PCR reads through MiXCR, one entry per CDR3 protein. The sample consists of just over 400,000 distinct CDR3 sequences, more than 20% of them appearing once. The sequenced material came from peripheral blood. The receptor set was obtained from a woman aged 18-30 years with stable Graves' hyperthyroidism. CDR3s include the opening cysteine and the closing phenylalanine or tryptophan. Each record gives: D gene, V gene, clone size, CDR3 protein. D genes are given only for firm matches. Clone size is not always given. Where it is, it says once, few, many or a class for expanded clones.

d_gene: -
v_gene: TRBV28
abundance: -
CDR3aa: CASSLWDRGYYGYTF

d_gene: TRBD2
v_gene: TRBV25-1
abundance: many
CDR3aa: CASSRGLAGVFYEQYF

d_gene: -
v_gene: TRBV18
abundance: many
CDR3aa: CASSPLVQGMNTEAFF

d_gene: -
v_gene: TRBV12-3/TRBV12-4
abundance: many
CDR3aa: CASSFPGDIQYF

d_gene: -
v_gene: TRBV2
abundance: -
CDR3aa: CASIPWISNTEAFF

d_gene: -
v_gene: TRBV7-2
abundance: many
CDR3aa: CASSPFKARLHF

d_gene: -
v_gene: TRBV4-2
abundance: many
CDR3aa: CASSQEVVDYEQYF

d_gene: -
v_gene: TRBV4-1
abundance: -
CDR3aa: CASSLLGNPGANVLTF

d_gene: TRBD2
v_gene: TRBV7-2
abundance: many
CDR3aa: CASSFTSGMENIQYF

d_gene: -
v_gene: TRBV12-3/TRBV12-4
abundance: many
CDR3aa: CASSSGGRIQYF

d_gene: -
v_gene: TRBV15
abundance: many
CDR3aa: CATSRDGDQPQHF

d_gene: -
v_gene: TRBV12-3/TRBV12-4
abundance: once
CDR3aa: CASRPTATETQYF

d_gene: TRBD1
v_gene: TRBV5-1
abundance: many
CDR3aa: CASSRRTGGSVNTIYF

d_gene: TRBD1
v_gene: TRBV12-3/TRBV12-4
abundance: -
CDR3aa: CASSLRGHGNQPQHF

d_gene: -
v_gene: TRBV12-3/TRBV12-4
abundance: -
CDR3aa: CASSLHPNTEAFF

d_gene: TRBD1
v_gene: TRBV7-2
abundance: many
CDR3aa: CASSRTGGSEKLFF

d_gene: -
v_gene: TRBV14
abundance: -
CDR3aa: CASSQDTGGQVGELFF

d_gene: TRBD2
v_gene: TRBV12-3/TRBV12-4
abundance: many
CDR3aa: CASSRLAGYYEQYF

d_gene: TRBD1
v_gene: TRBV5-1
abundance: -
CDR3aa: CASSTGQGGYEQYF

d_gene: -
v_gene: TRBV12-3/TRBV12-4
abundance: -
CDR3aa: CASSLRQENYGYTF

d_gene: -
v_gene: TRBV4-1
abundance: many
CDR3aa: CASSQGTATNYGYTF

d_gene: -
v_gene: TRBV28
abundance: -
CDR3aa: CASSFGRTSNQPQHF

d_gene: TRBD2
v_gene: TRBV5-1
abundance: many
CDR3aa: CASSLESSGMSEQYF

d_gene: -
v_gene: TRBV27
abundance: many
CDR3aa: CVSSFGGEQYF

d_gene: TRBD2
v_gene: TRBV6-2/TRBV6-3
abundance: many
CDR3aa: CASSYSKVSGRNYGQYF

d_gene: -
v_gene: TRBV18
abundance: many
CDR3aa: CASSPEDAYEQYF